A single sample is the source of the 2 T cell receptor beta chains below, sequenced in a study of T cells after posttransplantation cyclophosphamide. TCRdb keeps only in-frame clones here, not all; method: immunoSEQ multiplex PCR. The sample is made up of about 24,000 clones, none counted only once. Sequencing was done on a sample of PBMCs. Receptors were obtained from a woman between 50 and 59 years old in good health, CMV-negative, and a related stem cell transplant donor.

This clone was observed at least ten times. This chain joins TRBV12-5 and TRBJ2-5; a possible D gene is TRBD1 (5 bases). The V gene's germline CDR1 is LGHNT and CDR2 FRNRAP. Trimming took off 7 bases at V and 4 bases at J, with 10 bases between the two ends. This CDR3 spans 12 amino acids. The DNA for the CDR3 is TGTGCTAGTGCCAGGGAAGGAGAGACCCAGTACTTC. This codes for CASAREGETQYF.

Within the sample, this clone is medium-sized. This rearrangement joins TRBV6-5 to TRBJ1-1; tentatively, D is TRBD1 (5 bases). There are 12 residues in the CDR3. V dropped 5 bases and J dropped 3 bases, with 7 bases sitting between them. Germline CDR1 MNHEY, CDR2 SVGAGI. The CDR3: CASSRGDTEAFF. The CDR3 coding sequence is TGTGCCAGCAGTCGGGGGGACACTGAAGCTTTCTTT.